Presented here are 5 T cell receptor beta chains from one specimen sequenced in a study of T cell responses to AZD1222 COVID-19 vaccine. Profiled with immunoSEQ multiplex PCR; TCRdb holds only in-frame clones, not every one. The profile covers 120,000 to 150,000 clones, with more than 85% appearing a single time and roughly 3.1% taken by the ten largest. The source was peripheral blood, collected on day 0 of AZD1222 vaccination. These receptor sequences come from an adult in good health.

V gene TRBV9 combines with J gene TRBJ1-1; D call uncertain. The CDR3 consists of 13 residues. The germline V gene encodes CDR1 SGDLS and CDR2 YYNGEE. V lost 4 bases and J lost 7, with 14 bases in between. The CDR3 sequence is CASSSGDQSEAFF. The CDR3 region has the DNA TGTGCCAGCAGCAGCGGGGATCAAAGTGAAGCTTTCTTT.

The chain joins TRBV18 to TRBJ2-3, with D maybe TRBD2 (6 bases). CDR1 and CDR2 from the germline V gene are KGHSH and LQKENI. V dropped 3 bases and J dropped 2 bases, with 12 bases sitting between them. There are 15 residues in the CDR3. The CDR3 reads CASSPGGGTTDTQYF. In DNA form, the CDR3 reads TGTGCCAGCTCACCGGGTGGCGGGACCACAGATACGCAGTATTTT.

This chain joins TRBV28 and TRBJ2-7, with 11 bases that match TRBD2. Trimming at V came to 3 bases and at J to 2 bases, leaving 6 bases not matched to a gene. CDR1 and CDR2 (germline): MDHEN, SYDVKM. The CDR3 length is 16 residues. CDR3 DNA sequence: TGTGCCAGCAGTTTGCCGGGACTAGCGGCCGCCTACGAGCAGTACTTC. Amino acid sequence: CASSLPGLAAAYEQYF.

The rearrangement uses TRBV2 and TRBJ1-6; D remains unclear. Trimming cost V 6 bases and J 9 bases, with 15 bases left between them. This CDR3 is built from 14 residues. Germline CDR1 reads SNHLY; CDR2 reads FYNNEI. CDR3 in amino acids: CASSRWISGSPLHF. The CDR3 nucleotides read TGTGCCAGCAGCCGATGGATTAGTGGTTCACCCCTCCACTTT.

J is TRBJ2-7 and V is TRBV7-2; no firm D call. V was shortened by 2 bases and J by 3 bases, with 17 bases between the two germline ends. The CDR3 extends over 16 amino acids. Germline V gene lookup returns CDR1 SGHTA and CDR2 FQGNSA. CDR3 region: CASSLSFDGRGYEQYF. In nucleotides, the CDR3 is TGTGCCAGCAGCTTATCCTTCGATGGGCGAGGCTACGAGCAGTACTTC.